Listed here is a single TCR beta chain. The junction does not match germline at one end; this may be a read error. Generated by immunoSEQ multiplex PCR, the TCRdb table keeps only in-frame clones and is missing some. Of about 130,000 clones listed, approximately 91% are singletons. The data are from a study of T cell responses to AZD1222 COVID-19 vaccine. This CDR3 is 16 amino acids long. Germline CDR1 reads MNHEY; CDR2 reads SVGEGT. The origin of this receptor is an adult who received the AZD1222 COVID-19 vaccine. The chain carries TRBV6-2 or TRBV6-3 and TRBJ1-1; 10 positions match TRBD1. Material: peripheral blood, obtained 28 days after the second AZD1222 dose. The CDR3 nucleotides are TGTGCCAGCAGTGACTCCCGGGGACAGGGGACCACTGAAGCTTTCTTT. It specifies CASSDSRGQGTTEAFF.